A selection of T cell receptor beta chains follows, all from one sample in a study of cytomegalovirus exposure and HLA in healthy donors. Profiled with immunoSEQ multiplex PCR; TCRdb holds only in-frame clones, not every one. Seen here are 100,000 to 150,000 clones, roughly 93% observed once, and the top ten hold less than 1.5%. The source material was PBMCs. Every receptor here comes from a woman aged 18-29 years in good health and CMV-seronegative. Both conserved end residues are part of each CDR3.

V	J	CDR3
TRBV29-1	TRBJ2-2	CSVGGTHTGELFF
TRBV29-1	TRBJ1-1	CSGGQGALEMNTEAFF
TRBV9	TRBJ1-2	CASSVDDRPLPANYGYTF
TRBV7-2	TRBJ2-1	CASSLVGAHEQFF
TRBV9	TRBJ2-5	CASSVAGGLGETQYF
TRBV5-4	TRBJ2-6	CASTLYVAGANVLTF
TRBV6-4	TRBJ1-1	CAIPRGITEAFF
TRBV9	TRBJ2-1	CASSVEPSSYNEQFF
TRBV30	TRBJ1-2	CAWSSTAQGYTF
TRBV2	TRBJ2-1	CASSEKPSGAYNEQFF
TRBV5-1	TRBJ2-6	CASSLNPGAGANVLTF
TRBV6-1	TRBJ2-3	CASPKGTSDTDTQYF
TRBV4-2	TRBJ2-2	CASSQEYSIVTGFGAGELFF
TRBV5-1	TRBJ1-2	CASSLDLTGSNYGYTF
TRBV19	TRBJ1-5	CASTSGLHNSNQPQHF
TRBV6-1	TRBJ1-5	CASSEWFVQGQNQPQHF
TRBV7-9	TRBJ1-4	CASSFVAGGGEKLFF
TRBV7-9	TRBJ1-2	CASSLGISGASGGYTF
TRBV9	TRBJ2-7	CASSSKSGSSYEQYF
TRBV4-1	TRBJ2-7	CASTGGGPSYEQYF
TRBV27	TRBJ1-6	CASRIGPGSPLHF
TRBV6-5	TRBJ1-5	CASSPTGGRNQPQHF
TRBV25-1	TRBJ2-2	CASSEFEVNTGELFF
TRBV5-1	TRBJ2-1	CASSLSWDSAYNEQFF
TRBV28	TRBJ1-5	CASNTGSNQPQHF
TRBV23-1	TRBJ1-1	CASSQTQDRQGRSDTEAFF
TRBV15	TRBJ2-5	CATSRAGQGAETQYF